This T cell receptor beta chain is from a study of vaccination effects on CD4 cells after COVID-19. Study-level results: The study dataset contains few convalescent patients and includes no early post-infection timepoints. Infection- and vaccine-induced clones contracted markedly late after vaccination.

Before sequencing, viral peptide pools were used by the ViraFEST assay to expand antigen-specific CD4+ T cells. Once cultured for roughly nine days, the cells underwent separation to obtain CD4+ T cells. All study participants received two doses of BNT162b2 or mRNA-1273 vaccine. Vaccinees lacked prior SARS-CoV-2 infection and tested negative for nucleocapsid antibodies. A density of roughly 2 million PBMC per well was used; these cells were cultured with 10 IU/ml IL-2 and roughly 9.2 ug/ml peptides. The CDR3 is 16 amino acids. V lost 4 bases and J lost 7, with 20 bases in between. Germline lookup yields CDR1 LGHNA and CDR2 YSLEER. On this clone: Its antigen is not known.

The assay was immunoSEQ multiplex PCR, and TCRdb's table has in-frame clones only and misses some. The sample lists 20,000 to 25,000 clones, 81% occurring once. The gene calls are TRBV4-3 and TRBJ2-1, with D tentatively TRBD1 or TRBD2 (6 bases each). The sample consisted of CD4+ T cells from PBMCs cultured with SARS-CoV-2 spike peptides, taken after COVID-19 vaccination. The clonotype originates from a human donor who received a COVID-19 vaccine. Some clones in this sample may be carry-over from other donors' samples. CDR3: CASSLLGGGLGNEQFF. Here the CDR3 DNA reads TGCGCCAGCAGCCTCCTCGGTGGGGGGCTCGGGAATGAGCAGTTCTTC.